These 18 T cell receptor beta chains were sequenced from one sample in a study of blood T cell repertoires in COVID-19 (dated by TCRdb to 2020 to 2022). Libraries were constructed by the immunoSEQ multiplex PCR assay. As stored in TCRdb, this immuneACCESS dataset retains in-frame rearrangements with V and J assigned. A fraction of the clones does not appear; measured against another copy, unresolved V genes explain less than half of the discrepancy, and the remainder lacks a known reason. This sample holds some 51,000 clones; roughly 91% were observed only once. The leading ten clones occupy approximately 10% of the sample. Sequenced input: peripheral blood. These receptors were taken from a man in his fifties with active COVID-19.

The rearrangement links TRBV7-8 to TRBJ2-3; 10 bases map to TRBD2. The V and J ends lost 5 bases and 2 bases, in that order; junction bases with no gene match: 10. The CDR3 runs to 17 residues. Germline CDR1 is SGHVS and CDR2 is FQNEAQ. CDR3 coding DNA: TGTGCCAGCAGCCCACAAGCGGGAGGGCCTAACACAGATACGCAGTATTTT. Amino acids: CASSPQAGGPNTDTQYF.

V usage is TRBV28 and J usage is TRBJ2-7; 9 bases are shared with TRBD1. Germline V gene lookup returns CDR1 MDHEN and CDR2 SYDVKM. CDR3 length: 13 amino acids. Losses at the gene ends were 5 bases for V and 6 bases for J; bases not matched to a gene: 5. Written as DNA, the CDR3 is TGTGCCAGCAGTCTGGGGACAGGGCCCGAGCAGTACTTC. Translated: CASSLGTGPEQYF.

The V and J genes are TRBV18 and TRBJ1-3, with 8 positions matching TRBD1. V lost 3 bases to trimming and J lost 5 bases; unmatched junction nucleotides: 3. Germline assignment: CDR1 KGHSH and CDR2 LQKENI. The length of the CDR3 is 14 residues. The CDR3 loop is CASSPGQDRNTIYF. CDR3 DNA sequence: TGTGCCAGCTCACCGGGACAGGACAGAAACACCATATATTTT.

The chain recombines TRBV10-3 with TRBJ2-5; 9 nucleotides agree with TRBD2. CDR1 ENHRY and CDR2 SYGVKD come from the germline V gene. The CDR3 has 13 amino acids. J gave up 5 bases and V 6 bases, and 4 bases lay outside the gene matches. CDR3 nucleotides: TGTGCCATCAGGGATAGCGGGAGTGAGACCCAGTACTTC. It translates to CAIRDSGSETQYF.

The CDR3, as DNA: TGTGCCAGCAGTTTGGACAGGGGGTCAGCCACTGAAGCTTTCTTT. Amino acids: CASSLDRGSATEAFF. The chain has TRBV28 and TRBJ1-1, with 10 nucleotides matching TRBD1. Germline assignment: CDR1 MDHEN and CDR2 SYDVKM. This CDR3 has 15 amino acids. V dropped 3 bases and J dropped 4; count of bases not matched to a gene: 5.

The J gene is TRBJ1-2, the V gene TRBV7-2; 8 bases align to TRBD1. V shed 1 base, J shed 8 bases, and the junction held 6 bases outside the gene matches. CDR3 length: 14 residues. CDR1 is SGHTA, CDR2 FQGNSA, per germline. CDR3 sequence reads: CASSLGTGTRGYTF. The CDR3, as DNA: TGTGCCAGCAGCTTAGGGACAGGGACAAGGGGCTACACCTTC.

The V gene is TRBV27, the J gene TRBJ1-2, with 7 bases lining up with TRBD1. This CDR3 has 12 residues. Trimming cost V 6 bases and J 5 bases; bases outside gene matches: 3. CDR1 and CDR2 (germline): MNHEY, SMNVEV (reference sequence). CDR3 nucleotides: TGTGCCAGCAGGTCAGGGGGGTATGGCTACACCTTC. Translating gives CASRSGGYGYTF.

The chain joins TRBV4-2 to TRBJ2-7; 9 bases align to TRBD1. Germline loops: CDR1 LGHNA, CDR2 YNFKEQ. The CDR3 runs to 16 residues. The ends lost 1 base at V and 3 bases at J; junction bases unmatched: 7. CDR3 nucleotides: TGTGCCAGCAGCCAAGTTTGGGGACAGGGAATCTACGAGCAGTACTTC. Protein product: CASSQVWGQGIYEQYF.

The rearrangement links TRBV3-1 (or the pseudogene TRBV3-2) to TRBJ2-1; no reliable D call. Trimming pared 0 bases from V and 6 bases from J, leaving 6 bases between. CDR1 is LGHDT, CDR2 YNNKEL, per germline (reference sequence). CDR3 length equals 13 residues. CDR3 loop: CASSQDRINEQFF. Written as DNA, the CDR3 is TGTGCCAGCAGCCAAGATCGTATCAATGAGCAGTTCTTC.

The chain recombines TRBV2 with TRBJ2-2, with D unclear. There are 16 residues in the CDR3. In germline, CDR1 is SNHLY, CDR2 FYNNEI. Trimming removed 0 bases at V and 2 bases at J, with 10 bases between. As DNA, the CDR3 is TGTGCCAGCAGTGAAGCAGCTGACTCCAACACCGGGGAGCTGTTTTTT. Translating gives CASSEAADSNTGELFF.

This clone has just a few counts. This chain joins TRBV4-3 and TRBJ2-3, with 10 bases lining up with TRBD2. The CDR3 loop spans 19 amino acids. Germline V gene data show CDR1 as LGHNA and CDR2 as YSLEER. Germline trimming cut 0 bases from V and 3 bases from J; bases unmatched to any gene: 12. The CDR3 nucleotides are TGCGCCAGCAGCCAAGATCAGGGGGCTAGCGGGAGTGGAACAGATACGCAGTATTTT. Encoded protein: CASSQDQGASGSGTDTQYF.

The CDR3 DNA reads TGTGCCGGAGGGGTTCCTAACACTGAAGCTTTCTTT. Its translation is CAGGVPNTEAFF. This rearrangement joins TRBV28 to TRBJ1-1; TRBD1 might be the D (5 bases). The V end lost 11 bases, the J end lost 2 bases, and 12 bases lay between the germline ends. The CDR3 length is 12 residues. Germline lookup yields CDR1 MDHEN and CDR2 SYDVKM.

The count of this clone is one. The chain combines TRBV7-9 with TRBJ2-1, with D perhaps matching TRBD2 (6 bases). The CDR3 spans 12 residues. Trimming shortened V by 6 bases and J by 10 bases, and 13 bases separated the two germline ends. Germline CDR1 reads SEHNR; CDR2 reads FQNEAQ (reference sequence). This CDR3 is CASRSGTVEQFF. DNA for the CDR3: TGTGCCAGCAGATCCGGGACTGTCGAGCAGTTCTTC.

This clone appeared once. CDR3 loop: CASSRTSGGAKNIQYF. The CDR3 bases are TGTGCCAGCAGCCGGACTAGCGGGGGGGCCAAAAACATTCAGTACTTC. The chain recombines TRBV7-6 with TRBJ2-4; TRBD2 agrees at 14 bases. V gave up 5 bases and J gave up 1 base; unmatched junction bases: 1. Germline loops: CDR1 SGHVS, CDR2 FNYEAQ. There are 16 residues in the CDR3.

The chain combines TRBV4-3 with TRBJ1-1; no clear D. V was pared by 2 bases and J by 5 bases, with 12 bases between. Per the germline V gene, CDR1 is LGHNA and CDR2 is YSLEER. The CDR3 runs to 14 residues. This chain's CDR3 is CASSQSDFGTEAFF. The CDR3, as DNA: TGCGCCAGCAGCCAATCCGATTTCGGGACTGAAGCTTTCTTT.

This sequence joins TRBV7-8 and TRBJ2-3; 9 bases match TRBD2. Germline CDR1 SGHVS, CDR2 FQNEAQ. V lost 4 bases, J lost 2 bases, and 7 bases stayed unmatched. This CDR3 contains 16 residues. The chain's CDR3 is CASSWYSGSVTDTQYF. In nucleotides, the CDR3 is TGTGCCAGCAGCTGGTATAGCGGGAGTGTCACAGATACGCAGTATTTT.

This rearrangement joins TRBV18 to TRBJ1-4, with a possible D match to TRBD1 (6 bases). Germline CDR1 reads KGHSH; CDR2 reads LQKENI. Trimming took 3 bases from V and 3 from J, leaving 14 bases between them. There are 16 residues in the CDR3. The CDR3 DNA reads as TGTGCCAGCTCACCTCAACCACAGGGCCCTAATGAAAAACTGTTTTTT. It encodes CASSPQPQGPNEKLFF.

V usage is TRBV11-2 and J usage is TRBJ1-2, with 7 bases identical to TRBD1. This CDR3 is 15 amino acids long. CDR1 SGHAT and CDR2 FQNNGV come from the germline V gene. With 4 bases clipped from V and 4 bases from J, the junction kept 9 bases outside the gene matches. The CDR3 DNA reads as TGTGCCAGCAGCTCCCCGGGACAGCCGGGCTATGGCTACACCTTC. It codes for CASSSPGQPGYGYTF.